These 30 T cell receptor beta chains were sequenced from one sample in a study of a mutant IDH1 vaccine in newly diagnosed glioma. The time point was: baseline, week 1 (first vaccination visit). The sample's treatment: pre-vaccination baseline after standard-of-care therapy. Produced via immunoSEQ multiplex PCR; TCRdb's table is partial and in-frame only. The repertoire holds 50,000 to 65,000 clones, with about 74% as singletons. The specimen was PBMCs, collected from a glioma patient treated with radiotherapy, temozolomide or both. These TCRs come from a woman in her forties with glioma.

The CDR3 reads CAWSGGFPEAFF. The CDR3 nucleotides read TGTGCCTGGAGTGGAGGGTTCCCTGAAGCTTTCTTT. V usage is TRBV30 and J usage is TRBJ1-1; D remains unclear. V lost 1 base and J lost 6, with 9 bases in between. CDR1 GTSNPN and CDR2 SVGIG come from the germline V gene (reference sequence). This CDR3 is built from 12 residues.

V and J are TRBV14 and TRBJ2-1, with D unclear. Germline V gives CDR1 SGHDN, CDR2 FVKESK. The CDR3 consists of 13 residues. V lost 4 bases to trimming and J lost 4 bases, with 8 bases between them. The CDR3 region has the DNA TGTGCCAGCAGCCCGTCCCTGTACAATGAGCAGTTCTTC. This translates into CASSPSLYNEQFF.

In the case of this clone: Other DNA sequences in this sample translate to the same CDR3. This sequence joins TRBV9 and TRBJ1-1; no firm D call. V gave up 3 bases and J gave up 1 base, with 4 bases separating them. The V gene's germline CDR1 is SGDLS and CDR2 YYNGEE. The CDR3 consists of 12 residues. CDR3 sequence (DNA): TGTGCCAGCAGCGGGGGGAACACTGAAGCTTTCTTT. Encoded protein: CASSGGNTEAFF.

This chain uses TRBV6-6 with TRBJ1-4; D is perhaps TRBD1 (5 bases). This CDR3 is built from 16 residues. Germline CDR1 reads MNHNY; CDR2 reads SVGAGI (reference sequence). Trimming pared 4 bases from V and 5 bases from J, leaving 17 bases between. DNA of the CDR3: TGTGCCAGCAGTTCCCCCGGGGGAGCTGGAAATGAAAAACTGTTTTTT. Translation gives CASSSPGGAGNEKLFF.

This clone was seen a few times. This chain links TRBV5-1 with TRBJ1-2; possible D gene TRBD1, 6 bases. V was trimmed by 0 bases and J by 2 bases, leaving 14 bases between them. The length of the CDR3 is 16 residues. Germline V gene sequence: CDR1 SGHRS, CDR2 YFSETQ. The CDR3 sequence: CASSLGAGETNYGYTF. DNA for the CDR3: TGCGCCAGCAGCTTGGGGGCAGGGGAGACCAACTATGGCTACACCTTC.

The CDR3 nucleotides read TGTGCCAGCAGTGAAACGGGCGACACCTCCTACGAGCAGTACTTC. It encodes CASSETGDTSYEQYF. The chain has TRBV2 and TRBJ2-7; D not certain. The CDR3 consists of 15 residues. Trimming removed 2 bases from V and 0 bases from J, with 11 bases in between. CDR1 SNHLY and CDR2 FYNNEI come from the germline V gene.

The V gene is TRBV7-2, the J gene TRBJ1-5; D possibly corresponds to TRBD1 (5 bases). CDR1 is SGHTA and CDR2 is FQGNSA in the germline V gene. There are 13 residues in the CDR3. V lost 5 bases, J lost 3 bases, and 8 bases lay in between. CDR3 coding DNA: TGTGCCAGCAGCCGGACATCCAATCAGCCCCAGCATTTT. Translation: CASSRTSNQPQHF.

V and J are TRBV5-8 and TRBJ2-4; TRBD2 aligns across 12 bases. The V segment lost 6 bases and the J segment 0 bases; nucleotides outside the gene matches: 7. The CDR3 totals 17 residues. Germline V gives CDR1 SGHTS, CDR2 YDEGEE. The CDR3 here is CASIRTSGALAKNIQYF. CDR3 bases: TGTGCCAGCATCCGGACTAGCGGGGCCCTAGCCAAAAACATTCAGTACTTC.

This rearrangement joins TRBV5-1 to TRBJ1-4; D is perhaps TRBD1 (6 bases). The CDR3 is 13 residues long. The germline gives CDR1 SGHRS, CDR2 YFSETQ. V shed 4 bases and J shed 5 bases, with 9 bases lying between them. CDR3 bases: TGCGCCAGCAGCCCCGGACAGAATGAAAAACTGTTTTTT. Protein sequence: CASSPGQNEKLFF.

V gene TRBV18 combines with J gene TRBJ2-5; a weak D match, TRBD1 (6 bases). This CDR3 comprises 15 residues. Germline-derived CDR1 and CDR2 are KGHSH and LQKENI. V dropped 2 bases and J dropped 5 bases, with 15 bases sitting between them. The CDR3 spells CASSPSGQSGETQYF. In DNA, the CDR3 is TGTGCCAGCTCACCATCGGGACAATCGGGGGAGACCCAGTACTTC. The whole variable domain, remainder taken from reference TRBV18 and TRBJ2-5, is NAGVMQNPRHLVRRRGQEARLRCSPMKGHSHVYWYRQLPEEGLKFMVYLQKENIIDESGMPKERFSAEFPKEGPSILRIQQVVRGDSAAYFCASSPSGQSGETQYFGPGTRLLVL.

The rearrangement uses TRBV29-1 and TRBJ2-3, with 7 bases fitting TRBD1. This CDR3 is built from 13 residues. The V gene end was trimmed by 7 bases and the J gene end by 2 bases; junction bases not matched to a gene: 6. The germline V gene encodes CDR1 SQVTM and CDR2 ANQGSEA. The CDR3 is CSGRTGYTDTQYF. The CDR3 region has the DNA TGCAGCGGGAGGACAGGTTACACAGATACGCAGTATTTT.

V usage is TRBV2 and J usage is TRBJ1-6; D gene uncertain. Germline CDR1 is SNHLY and CDR2 is FYNNEI. V was shortened by 1 base and J by 10 bases, with 14 bases between the two germline ends. The CDR3 spans 15 residues. CDR3 DNA sequence: TGTGCCAGCAGTGAAGAGGCAGTCCAGCGATCACCCCTCCACTTT. It yields the protein CASSEEAVQRSPLHF.

The chain employs TRBV7-9 and TRBJ2-7; 11 positions match TRBD2. The CDR3 length is 16 residues. Germline loops: CDR1 SEHNR, CDR2 FQNEAQ (reference sequence). V gave up 5 bases and J gave up 7 bases; unmatched junction bases: 13. The CDR3 reads CASSPTSVAGGKEQYF. DNA for the CDR3: TGTGCCAGCAGCCCAACCTCGGTAGCGGGGGGGAAGGAGCAGTACTTC.

The chain carries TRBV7-9 and TRBJ2-3; TRBD1 might be the D (6 bases). The CDR3 has 16 amino acids. Germline V CDR1 and CDR2: SEHNR, FQNEAQ (reference sequence). The V end was cut by 5 bases, the J end by 2 bases, with 17 bases between. CDR3 sequence reads: CASSSVQGQVTDTQYF. CDR3 DNA: TGTGCCAGCAGCAGCGTACAGGGTCAAGTCACAGATACGCAGTATTTT.

This sequence joins TRBV10-3 and TRBJ1-2; D remains unclear. Germline V gene lookup returns CDR1 ENHRY and CDR2 SYGVKD. CDR3 length: 12 amino acids. Trimming cost V 3 bases and J 10 bases, with 12 bases left between them. The CDR3 sequence is CAISDGGRTYTF. Here the CDR3 DNA reads TGTGCCATCAGTGATGGCGGCCGCACCTACACCTTC.

The genes are TRBV7-9 and TRBJ2-2; 9 bases are a match to TRBD2. The length of the CDR3 is 17 residues. V lost 2 bases, J lost 2 bases, and 6 bases stayed unmatched. In germline, CDR1 is SEHNR, CDR2 FQNEAQ (reference sequence). CDR3 residues: CASSLTASGANTGELFF. Here the CDR3 DNA reads TGTGCCAGCAGCTTAACGGCTAGCGGGGCAAACACCGGGGAGCTGTTTTTT.

V usage is TRBV29-1 and J usage is TRBJ2-1; D not certain. The CDR3 runs to 11 residues. CDR1 is SQVTM and CDR2 is ANQGSEA in the germline V gene. Trimming removed 6 bases at V and 3 bases at J, with 6 bases between. CDR3 in amino acids: CSVESYNEQFF. In DNA, the CDR3 is TGCAGCGTGGAGAGCTACAATGAGCAGTTCTTC.

The V call is TRBV5-6, the J call TRBJ1-3; no definite D call. Germline CDR1 is SGHDT and CDR2 is YYEEEE. V was trimmed by 2 bases and J by 0 bases, leaving 15 bases between them. CDR3 length: 17 residues. In nucleotides, the CDR3 is TGTGCCAGCAGCTTTCTAAATTTCGAGGGCTCTGGAAACACCATATATTTT. Amino acid sequence: CASSFLNFEGSGNTIYF.

The CDR3 sequence is CASSQTWGAPGYTF. CDR3 coding DNA: TGCGCCAGCAGTCAAACATGGGGGGCGCCGGGCTACACCTTC. The chain joins TRBV4-1 to TRBJ1-2; D may be TRBD1 (6 bases). The CDR3 length is 14 residues. Trimming took off 6 bases at V and 8 bases at J, with 19 bases between the two ends. Germline V gene sequence: CDR1 MGHRA, CDR2 YSYEKL.

The chain joins TRBV10-1 to TRBJ2-3, with D perhaps TRBD1 (6 bases). The CDR3 covers 12 residues. Looked up from germline, CDR1 is WNHNN and CDR2 is SYGVQD (reference sequence). Trimming pared 3 bases from V and 10 bases from J, leaving 11 bases between. The CDR3 region is CASSEPGQSQYF. CDR3 sequence (DNA): TGCGCCAGCAGTGAACCAGGACAGTCGCAGTATTTT.

The chain carries TRBV6-1 and TRBJ1-2, with TRBD1 matching over 7 bases. V shed 10 bases, J shed 1 base, and the junction held 6 bases outside the gene matches. The CDR3 has 13 residues. CDR1 MNHNS and CDR2 SASEGT come from the germline V gene. This CDR3 is CAIRTGGNYGYTF. The CDR3 DNA reads TGTGCCATCCGGACAGGTGGTAACTATGGCTACACCTTC.

The chain is built from TRBV5-6 and TRBJ2-7, with a weak D call TRBD1 (6 bases). The CDR3 consists of 12 residues. The germline V and J ends were trimmed by 2 bases and 5 bases, with 8 bases remaining between them. In germline, CDR1 is SGHDT, CDR2 YYEEEE. Here the CDR3 reads CASSFGQNEQYF. The DNA of the CDR3 is TGTGCCAGCAGCTTTGGACAGAACGAGCAGTACTTC.

The CDR3 DNA is TGTGCCAGCAGCTTCGACATGAGCTCCTACAATGAGCAGTTCTTC. It is translated as CASSFDMSSYNEQFF. This chain links TRBV5-8 with TRBJ2-1; D ambiguous. This CDR3 region has 15 residues. Trimming stripped 2 bases from V and 0 bases from J, with 9 bases between. CDR1 SGHTS and CDR2 YDEGEE come from the germline V gene.

V usage is TRBV5-4 and J usage is TRBJ2-7, with TRBD1 matching over 7 bases. This CDR3 is 16 amino acids long. J was trimmed by 6 bases and V by 0 bases; bases with no gene match: 12. Germline V gene lookup returns CDR1 SGHNT and CDR2 YYREEE (reference sequence). As DNA, the CDR3 is TGTGCCAGCAGCTTGGAGACAGGGTCCCAGGGTCGCGAGCAGTACTTC. Encoded protein: CASSLETGSQGREQYF.

The rearrangement uses TRBV10-2 and TRBJ1-3; 9 bases are shared with TRBD1. The CDR3 totals 20 residues. Germline lookup yields CDR1 WSHSY and CDR2 SAAADI. The ends lost 0 bases at V and 4 bases at J; junction bases unmatched: 16. CDR3 in DNA: TGCGCCAGCAGTGAGTCTCCCGGGGACAGGGAAGAGCCAACGGGAAACACCATATATTTT. Translation: CASSESPGDREEPTGNTIYF.

The rearrangement uses TRBV9 and TRBJ1-1; 7 positions agree with TRBD1. With 3 bases clipped from V and 1 base from J, the junction kept 9 bases outside the gene matches. Germline V gives CDR1 SGDLS, CDR2 YYNGEE. CDR3 size: 16 residues. The CDR3 reads CASSATLDRQNTEAFF. CDR3 sequence (DNA): TGTGCCAGCAGCGCTACCTTGGACAGGCAGAACACTGAAGCTTTCTTT.

The chain links TRBV4-3 to TRBJ1-4; D gene uncertain. V lost 0 bases and J lost 8, with 7 bases in between. Germline V gene sequence: CDR1 LGHNA, CDR2 YSLEER. CDR3 length: 13 amino acids. The CDR3 is CASSQDTKEKLFF. Here the CDR3 DNA reads TGCGCCAGCAGCCAAGATACAAAAGAAAAACTGTTTTTT.

The rearrangement uses TRBV29-1 and TRBJ2-7, with D possibly being TRBD1 (7 bases). This CDR3 spans 12 amino acids. Trimming pared 8 bases from V and 5 bases from J, leaving 16 bases between. Germline CDR1 reads SQVTM; CDR2 reads ANQGSEA. The CDR3 region has the DNA TGCAGCACAAAAGGAGGGGGCCACGAGCAGTACTTC. The encoded protein is CSTKGGGHEQYF.

This rearrangement joins TRBV5-1 to TRBJ1-2; D not resolved. The CDR3 runs to 13 residues. Trimming took off 3 bases at V and 0 bases at J, with 6 bases between the two ends. CDR1 SGHRS and CDR2 YFSETQ come from the germline V gene. DNA for the CDR3: TGCGCCAGCAGCTCGGAAGCTAACTATGGCTACACCTTC. Translated, it gives CASSSEANYGYTF.

This rearrangement joins TRBV6-5 to TRBJ2-7; D ambiguous. The V and J ends lost 0 bases and 2 bases respectively, with 5 bases between them. This CDR3 region has 13 residues. Germline CDR1 and CDR2: MNHEY and SVGAGI. The CDR3 sequence: CASSYSSAYEQYF. The CDR3 DNA sequence: TGTGCCAGCAGTTACTCGAGCGCCTACGAGCAGTACTTC.